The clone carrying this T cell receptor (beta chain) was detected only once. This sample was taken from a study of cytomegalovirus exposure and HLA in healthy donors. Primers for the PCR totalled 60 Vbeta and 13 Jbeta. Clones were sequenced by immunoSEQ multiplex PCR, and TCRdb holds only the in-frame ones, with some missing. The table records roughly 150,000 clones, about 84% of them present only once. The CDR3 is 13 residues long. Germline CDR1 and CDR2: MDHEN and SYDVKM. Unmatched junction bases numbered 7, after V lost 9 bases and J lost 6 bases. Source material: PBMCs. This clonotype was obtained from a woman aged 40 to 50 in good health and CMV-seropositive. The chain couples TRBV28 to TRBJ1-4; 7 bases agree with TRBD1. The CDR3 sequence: CASTGTADEKLFF. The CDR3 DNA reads TGTGCCAGTACCGGGACAGCGGATGAAAAACTGTTTTTT.